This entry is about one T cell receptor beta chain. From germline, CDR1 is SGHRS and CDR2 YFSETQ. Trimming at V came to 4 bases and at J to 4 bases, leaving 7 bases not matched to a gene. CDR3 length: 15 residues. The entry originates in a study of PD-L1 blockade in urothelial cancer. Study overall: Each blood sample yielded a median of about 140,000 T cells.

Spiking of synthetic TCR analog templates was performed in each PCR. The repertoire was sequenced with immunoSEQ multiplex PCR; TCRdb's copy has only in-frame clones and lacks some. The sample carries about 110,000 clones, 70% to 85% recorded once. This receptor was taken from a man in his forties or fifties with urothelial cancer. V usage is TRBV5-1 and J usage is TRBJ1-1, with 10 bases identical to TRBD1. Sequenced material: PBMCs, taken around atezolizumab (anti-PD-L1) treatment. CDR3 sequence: CASSRPRTGGTEAFF. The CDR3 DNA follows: TGCGCCAGCAGCCGCCCCCGGACAGGGGGCACTGAAGCTTTCTTT. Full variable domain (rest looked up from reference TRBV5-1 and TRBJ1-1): KAGVTQTPRYLIKTRGQQVTLSCSPISGHRSVSWYQQTPGQGLQFLFEYFSETQRNKGNFPGRFSGRQFSNSRSEMNVSTLELGDSALYLCASSRPRTGGTEAFFGQGTRLTVV.